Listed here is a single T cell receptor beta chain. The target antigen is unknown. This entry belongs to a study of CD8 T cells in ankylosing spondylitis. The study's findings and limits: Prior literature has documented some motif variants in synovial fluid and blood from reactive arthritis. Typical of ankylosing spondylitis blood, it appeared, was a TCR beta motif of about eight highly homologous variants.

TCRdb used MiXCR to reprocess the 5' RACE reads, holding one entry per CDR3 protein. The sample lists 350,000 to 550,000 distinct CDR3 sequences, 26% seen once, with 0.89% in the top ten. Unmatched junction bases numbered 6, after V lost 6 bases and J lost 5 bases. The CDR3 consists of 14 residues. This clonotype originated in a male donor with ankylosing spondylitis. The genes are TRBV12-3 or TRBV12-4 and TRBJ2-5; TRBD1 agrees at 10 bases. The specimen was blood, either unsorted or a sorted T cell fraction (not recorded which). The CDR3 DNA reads TGTGCCAGCAGGAGACAGGGGGCCGGTGAGACCCAGTACTTC. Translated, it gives CASRRQGAGETQYF.